The 18 T cell receptor beta chains below were found in one sample sequenced in a study of cytomegalovirus exposure and HLA in healthy donors. The table came from immunoSEQ multiplex PCR; TCRdb's copy has only in-frame clones and leaves some out. The sample includes 170,000 or so clones, around 84% of them seen just once. The sequencing input was PBMCs. The receptors were sampled from a man between 18 and 35 years old in good health and CMV-seropositive.

This chain links TRBV7-9 with TRBJ2-6; D is possibly TRBD1 (5 bases). Trimming took 5 bases from V and 0 from J, leaving 17 bases between them. The CDR3 covers 18 residues. Germline assignment: CDR1 SEHNR and CDR2 FQNEAQ (reference sequence). In DNA form, the CDR3 reads TGTGCCAGCAGCCCGGACACATCTCAGGGCTCTGGGGCCAACGTCCTGACTTTC. Its translation: CASSPDTSQGSGANVLTF.

The chain is built from TRBV6-5 and TRBJ2-1; 8 bases fit TRBD2. The trim removed 0 bases at V and 2 bases at J, leaving 3 bases unmatched. CDR1 and CDR2 (germline): MNHEY, SVGAGI. CDR3 size: 16 residues. The CDR3 sequence: CASSYSTGGPYNEQFF. The CDR3 DNA follows: TGTGCCAGCAGTTACTCGACGGGAGGGCCCTACAATGAGCAGTTCTTC.

J is TRBJ2-7 and V is TRBV5-4; TRBD1 matches at 8 bases. Germline V gene lookup returns CDR1 SGHNT and CDR2 YYREEE (reference sequence). This CDR3 has 16 amino acids. V lost 4 bases, J lost 3 bases, and 12 bases stayed unmatched. CDR3 coding DNA: TGTGCCAGCAGCCGATCCCACAGGGGGGCGAACTACGAGCAGTACTTC. The encoded protein is CASSRSHRGANYEQYF.

The table lists this clone with a few counts. The V call is TRBV4-2, the J call TRBJ1-2; no reliable D call. The CDR3 is 17 amino acids. The germline V gene encodes CDR1 LGHNA and CDR2 YNFKEQ. Trimming took 0 bases from V and 5 from J, leaving 19 bases between them. In DNA form, the CDR3 reads TGTGCCAGCAGCCAAGATTCTTCCGGGTTCACCACATATGGCTACACCTTC. The encoded protein is CASSQDSSGFTTYGYTF.

The chain recombines TRBV28 with TRBJ1-4; D is perhaps TRBD1 (6 bases). V lost 7 bases and J lost 2, with 8 bases in between. The germline V gene encodes CDR1 MDHEN and CDR2 SYDVKM. The CDR3 runs 13 residues. The CDR3 DNA is TGTGCCAGCAAGGACAGCACTAATGAAAAACTGTTTTTT. Its protein product is CASKDSTNEKLFF.

As concerns this clone: In the same sample, other DNA sequences code for this CDR3. The rearrangement links TRBV5-6 to TRBJ1-1; 9 bases align to TRBD1. CDR1 and CDR2 from the germline V gene are SGHDT and YYEEEE. Trimming removed 3 bases from V and 4 bases from J; junction bases left unmatched: 1. The CDR3 runs to 13 residues. This CDR3 reads CASSWDRATEAFF. The CDR3 DNA reads TGTGCCAGCAGCTGGGACAGGGCCACTGAAGCTTTCTTT.

The genes are TRBV29-1 and TRBJ2-4; D is undetermined. Germline-derived CDR1 and CDR2 are SQVTM and ANQGSEA. V was clipped by 1 base and J by 2 bases, with 9 bases between them. This CDR3 has 14 amino acids. The CDR3 nucleotides are TGCAGCGTTGAAGTAAGCCGGTCCAAAAACATTCAGTACTTC. As protein: CSVEVSRSKNIQYF.

The J gene is TRBJ2-5, the V gene TRBV11-3, with D unclear. Trimming took 3 bases from V and 3 from J, leaving 8 bases between them. Germline V gene lookup returns CDR1 SGHNT and CDR2 YENEEA. The CDR3 is made up of 13 amino acids. CDR3 sequence reads: CASSFTGEETQYF. The CDR3 DNA sequence: TGTGCCAGCAGCTTTACCGGAGAAGAGACCCAGTACTTC. Drawing the rest from reference TRBV11-3 and TRBJ2-5, the complete variable domain is EAGVVQSPRYKIIEKKQPVAFWCNPISGHNTLYWYLQNLGQGPELLIRYENEEAVDDSQLPKDRFSAERLKGVDSTLKIQPAELGDSAVYLCASSFTGEETQYFGPGTRLLVL.

This chain links TRBV7-8 with TRBJ2-7; perhaps TRBD2 as D (5 bases). The V end lost 0 bases, the J end lost 3 bases, and 9 bases lay between the germline ends. Looked up from germline, CDR1 is SGHVS and CDR2 is FQNEAQ. The CDR3 has 14 residues. This CDR3 is CASSLAASSYEQYF. The CDR3 DNA is TGTGCCAGCAGCTTAGCGGCTAGCAGCTACGAGCAGTACTTC.

J is TRBJ1-2 and V is TRBV28, with D possibly matching TRBD1 (6 bases). The CDR3 spans 13 residues. Germline V gene sequence: CDR1 MDHEN, CDR2 SYDVKM. V was clipped by 6 bases and J by 2 bases, with 10 bases between them. The CDR3: CASRPTGNYGYTF. The CDR3 nucleotides are TGTGCCAGCAGGCCAACAGGGAACTATGGCTACACCTTC.

The rearrangement uses TRBV28 and TRBJ2-2, with unresolved D. CDR3 length equals 12 residues. Germline-derived CDR1 and CDR2 are MDHEN and SYDVKM. V was shortened by 3 bases and J by 4 bases, with 3 bases between the two germline ends. The CDR3 coding sequence is TGTGCCAGCAGTTTTATCACCGGGGAGCTGTTTTTT. It codes for CASSFITGELFF.

CDR3 nucleotides: TGCGCCAGCAGCCTGAGGGGACTAGCGGGAGGTGAGCAGTTCTTC. Translating it yields CASSLRGLAGGEQFF. This chain uses TRBV5-1 with TRBJ2-1; 15 positions agree with TRBD2. The CDR3 totals 15 residues. With V trimmed by 4 bases and J by 9 bases, 5 bases remained unmatched. Germline CDR1 and CDR2: SGHRS and YFSETQ.

V is TRBV9 and J is TRBJ2-7; 7 positions agree with TRBD2. With V trimmed by 2 bases and J by 3 bases, 8 bases remained unmatched. The CDR3 is 15 amino acids. From germline, CDR1 is SGDLS and CDR2 YYNGEE. The DNA for the CDR3 is TGTGCCAGCAGCGTGGGGGGGGATAGGGGCTACGAGCAGTACTTC. Protein: CASSVGGDRGYEQYF.

The chain's CDR3 is CASSAWGGLGSNQPQHF. CDR3 nucleotides: TGTGCCAGCAGCGCCTGGGGGGGGCTTGGGAGCAATCAGCCCCAGCATTTT. V is TRBV7-9 and J is TRBJ1-5; D may be TRBD1 (6 bases). The germline CDR1 and CDR2 sequences are SEHNR and FQNEAQ (reference sequence). There are 17 residues in the CDR3. Trimming took 5 bases from V and 1 from J, leaving 18 bases between them.

The J gene is TRBJ2-2, the V gene TRBV5-1; 8 positions agree with TRBD2. Germline-derived CDR1 and CDR2 are SGHRS and YFSETQ. The V gene end was trimmed by 6 bases and the J gene end by 2 bases; junction bases not matched to a gene: 12. The CDR3 totals 17 residues. The CDR3 region has the DNA TGCGCCAGCATCGGGGGGGAGGGAACATTCAACACCGGGGAGCTGTTTTTT. It translates to CASIGGEGTFNTGELFF.

The chain joins TRBV6-1 to TRBJ2-7, with 10 bases that match TRBD1. Germline V gives CDR1 MNHNS, CDR2 SASEGT. The length of the CDR3 is 16 residues. The junction had 7 bases not matched to a gene; V was cut back by 2 bases and J by 3 bases. CDR3 DNA sequence: TGTGCCAGCAGTGAATCGACCTGGACAGGGGGCTACGAGCAGTACTTC. This sequence encodes CASSESTWTGGYEQYF.

The chain couples TRBV5-4 to TRBJ1-2, with 8 bases aligning to TRBD1. This CDR3 region has 15 residues. V trimming: 3 bases; J trimming: 3 bases; junction bases outside the gene matches: 7. In germline, CDR1 is SGHNT, CDR2 YYREEE (reference sequence). CDR3 DNA: TGTGCCAGCAGCTCGGCGGACAGGGCCGACTATGGCTACACCTTC. It translates to CASSSADRADYGYTF. The complete variable domain, with remaining parts taken from reference TRBV5-4 and TRBJ1-2, reads ETGVTQSPTHLIKTRGQQVTLRCSSQSGHNTVSWYQQALGQGPQFIFQYYREEENGRGNFPPRFSGLQFPNYSSELNVNALELDDSALYLCASSSADRADYGYTFGSGTRLTVV.

The chain combines TRBV6-1 with TRBJ1-4; D might be TRBD1 (5 bases). Trimming shortened V by 7 bases and J by 8 bases, and 17 bases separated the two germline ends. This CDR3 has 14 residues. CDR1 and CDR2 (germline): MNHNS, SASEGT. This CDR3 is CASKLAGGREKLFF. CDR3 coding DNA: TGTGCCAGCAAGCTCGCGGGGGGGAGGGAAAAACTGTTTTTT.